The 32 T cell receptor beta chains in this list originate from one sample, sequenced in a study of glioma-infiltrating T cells. Amplification of TCR alpha and beta CDR3 regions from RNA used iRepertoire nested multiplex PCR. In TCRdb, the multiplex PCR reads were re-called with MiXCR into one record per CDR3 protein. The profile shows about 4,000 distinct CDR3 sequences, roughly 31% of them singletons. Input material: glioma tissue, nonneoplastic brain tissue, or PBMCs (not recorded which). The receptors come from a human donor with low-grade glioma or glioblastoma, undergoing nonglioma brain surgery, or in good health (not recorded which).

This clonotype qualifies as medium-sized. This sequence joins TRBV7-2 and TRBJ2-1; 10 nucleotides match TRBD1. The CDR3 is made up of 16 amino acids. Looked up from germline, CDR1 is SGHTA and CDR2 is FQGNSA. With 1 base clipped from V and 4 bases from J, the junction kept 4 bases outside the gene matches. The CDR3 sequence is CASSLGQGAGYNEQFF. The CDR3 region has the DNA TGTGCCAGCAGCTTAGGACAGGGGGCCGGTTACAATGAGCAGTTCTTC.

By sample fraction, this clonotype is medium-sized (0.01 to 0.1%). The V and J genes are TRBV25-1 and TRBJ2-1; a possible D gene is TRBD2 (5 bases). Trimming left V 4 bases short and J 8 bases short, with 12 bases between. Germline CDR1 reads MGHDK; CDR2 reads SYGVNS. This CDR3 has 13 amino acids. The CDR3 DNA reads as TGTGCCAGCAGTGGACGTGGACTCGATGAGCAGTTCTTC. Translated, it gives CASSGRGLDEQFF.

The rearrangement uses TRBV5-6 and TRBJ1-2; TRBD1 matches 7 bases. V was pared by 0 bases and J by 4 bases, with 3 bases of the junction left unmatched. This CDR3 has 14 amino acids. The V gene's germline CDR1 is SGHDT and CDR2 YYEEEE. The CDR3, as DNA: TGTGCCAGCAGCTTGGCGAGGGGGCTCTATGGCTACACCTTC. The encoded protein is CASSLARGLYGYTF.

This clonotype has a single count. The J gene is TRBJ2-1, the V gene TRBV30, with 11 bases that match TRBD2. Germline trimming cut 3 bases from V and 9 bases from J; bases unmatched to any gene: 7. The CDR3 contains 14 residues. Germline V lookup: CDR1 GTSNPN, CDR2 SVGIG (reference sequence). As DNA, the CDR3 is TGTGCCTGGAGCACCCTAACTAGCGGGGGTGAGCAGTTCTTC. This codes for CAWSTLTSGGEQFF.

This clonotype was recorded at least ten times. The rearrangement links TRBV10-3 to TRBJ2-5; D could derive from TRBD1 or TRBD2 (6 bases each). CDR1 ENHRY and CDR2 SYGVKD come from the germline V gene. V was clipped by 0 bases and J by 5 bases, with 13 bases between them. The CDR3 totals 15 residues. CDR3 in amino acids: CAISESGGRLETQYF. The CDR3, as DNA: TGTGCCATCAGTGAGTCAGGGGGGCGGTTGGAGACCCAGTACTTC.

This clonotype was seen repeatedly, ten times or more. The chain joins TRBV5-1 to TRBJ2-1; 9 bases are a match to TRBD1. V gave up 4 bases and J gave up 9 bases; unmatched junction bases: 11. CDR3 length equals 15 residues. The germline gives CDR1 SGHRS, CDR2 YFSETQ. The CDR3 DNA follows: TGCGCCAGCAGCCTATGGACAGGGGATCAGGGTGAGCAGTTCTTC. Translating it yields CASSLWTGDQGEQFF. The whole variable domain, filled in from reference TRBV5-1 and TRBJ2-1, reads KAGVTQTPRYLIKTRGQQVTLSCSPISGHRSVSWYQQTPGQGLQFLFEYFSETQRNKGNFPGRFSGRQFSNSRSEMNVSTLELGDSALYLCASSLWTGDQGEQFFGPGTRLTVL.

This clonotype was detected ten times or more. DNA of the CDR3: TGCAGTGCTAGAGAGGGGGGAAGGGGGGTGGGGAACACTGAAGCTTTCTTT. This codes for CSAREGGRGVGNTEAFF. The chain employs TRBV20-1 and TRBJ1-1, with D perhaps matching TRBD1 (6 bases). The CDR3 has 17 amino acids. V was cut by 0 bases and J by 1 base, with 18 bases left in between. Germline V gives CDR1 DFQATT, CDR2 SNEGSKA (reference sequence).

A note on this clonotype: A read error may produce the germline difference seen at one junction end. The V call is TRBV6-2 or TRBV6-3, the J call TRBJ2-1; no definite D call. CDR3 length: 14 residues. Germline V CDR1 and CDR2: MNHEY, SVGEGT. The chain's CDR3 is CASNKPFLYNEKFF. The DNA for the CDR3 is TGTGCCAGCAACAAGCCATTTCTCTACAATGAGAAGTTCTTC.

This clonotype was recorded many times. The CDR3 coding sequence is TGTGCCAGCAGTCCCCTCAGGGCAGGGGAAAGGGAGACCCAGTACTTC. Amino acids: CASSPLRAGERETQYF. The J gene is TRBJ2-5, the V gene TRBV7-2; D possibly corresponds to TRBD1 (6 bases). Looked up from germline, CDR1 is SGHTA and CDR2 is FQGNSA. V gave up 6 bases and J gave up 5 bases, with 22 bases separating them. This CDR3 is built from 16 residues.

This clonotype appeared many times. The V and J genes are TRBV19 and TRBJ2-1, with TRBD1 as a possible D gene (6 bases). CDR1 is LNHDA and CDR2 is SQIVND in the germline V gene (reference sequence). V shed 3 bases and J shed 6 bases, with 12 bases lying between them. The length of the CDR3 is 14 residues. In DNA form, the CDR3 reads TGTGCCAGTAGTATGTGGACCAGGGGCAATGAGCAGTTCTTC. It specifies CASSMWTRGNEQFF.

This clonotype ranks as medium-sized (0.01 to 0.1%). The chain couples TRBV20-1 to TRBJ2-3; D could derive from TRBD1 or TRBD2 (7 bases each). Looked up from germline, CDR1 is DFQATT and CDR2 is SNEGSKA (reference sequence). CDR3 length equals 18 residues. Trimming stripped 3 bases from V and 1 base from J, with 23 bases between. As DNA, the CDR3 is TGCAGTGCTAGGGGGGTGGGAGGGGGCGTTGGAGGCACAGATACGCAGTATTTT. This sequence encodes CSARGVGGGVGGTDTQYF.

Concerning this clonotype itself: Mismatch with germline at one junction end may stem from a read error. The chain carries TRBV4-1 and TRBJ2-1; D call uncertain. The CDR3 is 15 residues long. Germline CDR1 MGHRA, CDR2 YSYEKL. The CDR3 sequence: CASSKERYSNNGQFF. The CDR3 bases are TGCGCCAGCAGCAAGGAGCGTTACTCCAACAATGGGCAGTTCTTC.

This clonotype has a single count. The chain links TRBV6-1 to TRBJ1-2, with TRBD1 as a possible D gene (5 bases). The germline V gene encodes CDR1 MNHNS and CDR2 SASEGT. V dropped 1 base and J dropped 2 bases, with 14 bases sitting between them. The CDR3 extends over 16 amino acids. In nucleotides, the CDR3 is TGTGCCAGCAGTGAAGTGGGAACAGGCCGGAACTATGGCTACACCTTC. Translating gives CASSEVGTGRNYGYTF.

This clonotype rates as medium-sized. The chain is built from TRBV6-6 and TRBJ2-3; D might be TRBD2 (5 bases). This CDR3 is 18 amino acids long. Germline lookup yields CDR1 MNHNY and CDR2 SVGAGI (reference sequence). V lost 0 bases and J 3 bases, leaving 19 bases between the germline ends. This chain's CDR3 is CASSYSPVEGWRTDTQYF. CDR3 coding DNA: TGTGCCAGCAGTTACTCCCCCGTAGAGGGTTGGAGGACAGATACGCAGTATTTT.

This clonotype is judged medium-sized. CDR3 in DNA: TGTGCCAGCAGTTTCGACAGGGCGCCTAATGAAAAACTGTTTTTT. Translated, it gives CASSFDRAPNEKLFF. The V and J genes are TRBV14 and TRBJ1-4; 7 bases map to TRBD1. V lost 6 bases and J lost 3; bases outside the gene matches: 7. Germline CDR1 reads SGHDN; CDR2 reads FVKESK. There are 15 residues in the CDR3.

This clonotype was picked up many times. This chain uses TRBV7-9 with TRBJ1-2; unclear D gene. The V end lost 6 bases, the J end lost 2 bases, and 7 bases lay between the germline ends. CDR3 size: 12 residues. Per the germline V gene, CDR1 is SEHNR and CDR2 is FQNEAQ (reference sequence). This CDR3 reads CASREDNYGYTF. The CDR3 region has the DNA TGTGCCAGCAGAGAAGACAACTATGGCTACACCTTC. Full variable domain (outside the CDR3, taken from reference TRBV7-9 and TRBJ1-2): DTGVSQNPRHKITKRGQNVTFRCDPISEHNRLYWYRQTLGQGPEFLTYFQNEAQLEKSRLLSDRFSAERPKGSFSTLEIQRTEQGDSAMYLCASREDNYGYTFGSGTRLTVV.

This clonotype has a count of ten or more. The chain combines TRBV6-1 with TRBJ2-5, with D tentatively TRBD1 (6 bases). Germline V gene lookup returns CDR1 MNHNS and CDR2 SASEGT. V was clipped by 5 bases and J by 4 bases, with 17 bases between them. CDR3 size: 15 residues. This CDR3 reads CASSRPMGAGETQYF. CDR3 DNA: TGTGCCAGCAGTCGCCCGATGGGGGCCGGAGAGACCCAGTACTTC.

This clonotype was counted many times. The chain recombines TRBV6-6 with TRBJ1-2, with a tentative D call TRBD1 (6 bases). The germline V gene encodes CDR1 MNHNY and CDR2 SVGAGI (reference sequence). The CDR3 sequence is 17 residues long. V was cut by 0 bases and J by 4 bases, with 18 bases left in between. The CDR3 region has the DNA TGTGCCAGCAGTTACTCGGCGGGGGGGCGTACCGTCTATGGCTACACCTTC. It is translated as CASSYSAGGRTVYGYTF.

The chain has TRBV30 and TRBJ2-7; D is perhaps TRBD1 (7 bases). The germline V gene has CDR1 GTSNPN and CDR2 SVGIG (reference sequence). The CDR3 runs 15 residues. The germline V and J ends were trimmed by 3 bases and 3 bases, with 18 bases remaining between them. The CDR3 DNA sequence: TGTGCCTGGAGGGTTCGGGGGACAGTGAACTACGAGCAGTACTTC. Translated: CAWRVRGTVNYEQYF.

This clonotype counts as medium-sized. The chain couples TRBV6-1 to TRBJ1-1; weak D call: TRBD1 (5 bases). This CDR3 is 14 amino acids long. CDR1 and CDR2 (germline): MNHNS, SASEGT. V gave up 2 bases and J gave up 7 bases, with 14 bases separating them. This CDR3 is CASSEFALGGEAFF. CDR3 bases: TGTGCCAGCAGTGAATTCGCCTTGGGGGGTGAAGCTTTCTTT.

This clonotype has only a few counts. The chain couples TRBV29-1 to TRBJ2-7, with D unresolved. Germline V gene data show CDR1 as SQVTM and CDR2 as ANQGSEA. The V gene lost 0 bases and the J gene lost 2 bases, with 2 bases spanning the gap. This CDR3 is 11 amino acids long. Here the CDR3 reads CSVEDTYEQYF. The CDR3 coding sequence is TGCAGCGTTGAAGACACCTACGAGCAGTACTTC.

The table lists this clonotype with a count of one. The J gene is TRBJ2-7, the V gene TRBV4-3, with D possibly being TRBD1 (5 bases). Germline values: CDR1 LGHNA, CDR2 YSLEER. Trimming stripped 2 bases from V and 1 base from J, with 12 bases between. CDR3 length: 15 amino acids. CDR3 in DNA: TGCGCCAGCAGCCAATCCGTAGGGGCATCCTACGAGCAGTACTTC. It translates to CASSQSVGASYEQYF.

This chain connects TRBV7-2 to TRBJ1-5; 8 bases match TRBD1. CDR3 size: 14 residues. Trimming cost V 5 bases and J 9 bases; bases outside gene matches: 9. In germline, CDR1 is SGHTA, CDR2 FQGNSA. CDR3 residues: CASSLSQTGVPQHF. The CDR3 nucleotides read TGTGCCAGCAGCCTGTCCCAGACAGGGGTGCCCCAGCATTTT. The variable domain in full, completed from reference TRBV7-2 and TRBJ1-5, reads GAGVSQSPSNKVTEKGKDVELRCDPISGHTALYWYRQSLGQGLEFLIYFQGNSAPDKSGLPSDRFSAERTGGSVSTLTIQRTQQEDSAVYLCASSLSQTGVPQHFGDGTRLSIL.

The chain is built from TRBV4-3 and TRBJ2-7; 12 bases agree with TRBD1. Germline CDR1 is LGHNA and CDR2 is YSLEER. V gave up 6 bases and J gave up 5 bases; unmatched junction bases: 8. The CDR3 has 15 amino acids. CDR3 coding DNA: TGCGCCAGCAGTCGTCTCGGGACAGGGGGCGACGAGCAGTACTTC. This translates into CASSRLGTGGDEQYF.

Details on this clonotype: A read error may explain this, as a much larger clone is one base away. The chain links TRBV11-2 to TRBJ1-1, with TRBD1 identical over 12 bases. Per germline, CDR1 SGHAT and CDR2 FQNNGV. V was clipped by 4 bases and J by 6 bases; unmatched bases: 6. The CDR3 spans 15 residues. This chain's CDR3 is CASSSGTGGFAEAFF. The CDR3 nucleotides are TGTGCCAGCAGCTCCGGGACAGGGGGCTTCGCTGAAGCTTTCTTT. Full variable domain (rest looked up from reference TRBV11-2 and TRBJ1-1): EAGVAQSPRYKIIEKRQSVAFWCNPISGHATLYWYQQILGQGPKLLIQFQNNGVVDDSQLPKDRFSAERLKGVDSTLKIQPAKLEDSAVYLCASSSGTGGFAEAFFGQGTRLTVV.

This clonotype came up once. The junction departs from the called germline gene at one end, perhaps through a read error. This rearrangement joins TRBV6-1 to TRBJ1-4, with D unclear. This CDR3 has 12 amino acids. Germline V gene sequence: CDR1 MNHNS, CDR2 SASEGT. The CDR3 bases are TGTGGCAGGCCTACAACTAATGAAGAACTGTTTTTT. Translated, it gives CGRPTTNEELFF.

Comment on this clonotype: One junction end disagrees with the germline gene, perhaps due to a read error. The chain has TRBV7-2 and TRBJ1-1; D is unclear. Germline values: CDR1 SGHTA, CDR2 FQGNSA. The CDR3 spans 13 residues. The CDR3 protein is CASSLEDNTEAFF. CDR3 DNA sequence: TGTGCCAGCAGCTTAGAGGATAACACCGAAGCTTTCTTT.

This clonotype has only a few counts. The limits of the CDR3 on the DNA are not certain, so only TCRdb's listed CDR3 is given. CDR3 sequence reads: CASSSSRQPQHF. V usage is TRBV12-3 or TRBV12-4 and J usage is TRBJ1-5. Including both end residues, the CDR3 is 12 amino acids long.

The table lists this clonotype with many counts. This chain joins TRBV6-1 and TRBJ2-7; TRBD2 agrees at 9 bases. CDR1 is MNHNS and CDR2 is SASEGT in the germline V gene. The length of the CDR3 is 15 residues. V was pared by 6 bases and J by 4 bases, with 10 bases of the junction left unmatched. The CDR3 protein is CASRRGGGGAYEQYF. The CDR3 DNA reads TGTGCCAGCAGGAGAGGAGGCGGGGGGGCTTACGAGCAGTACTTC.

The chain combines TRBV6-2 or TRBV6-3 with TRBJ2-2, with no clear D. Germline V gives CDR1 MNHEY, CDR2 SVGEGT. V lost 5 bases and J lost 2, with 6 bases in between. The CDR3 spans 13 residues. CDR3 sequence (DNA): TGTGCCAGCAGTGAAGGCAACACCGGGGAGCTGTTTTTT. This gives the protein CASSEGNTGELFF.

This clonotype showed up just a few times. A much larger clone differs by one base, so this may be a read error. The J gene is TRBJ2-5, the V gene TRBV7-2; possible D gene TRBD2, 7 bases. Germline CDR1 and CDR2: SGHTA and FQGNSA. V lost 6 bases to trimming and J lost 1 base, with 9 bases between them. CDR3 size: 13 residues. This CDR3 reads CASRRGAQETQYF. CDR3 in DNA: TGTGCCAGCAGACGGGGGGCCCAAGAGACCCAGTACTTC.

V and J are TRBV7-2 and TRBJ1-2; weak D call: TRBD1 (6 bases). Germline values: CDR1 SGHTA, CDR2 FQGNSA. CDR3 size: 14 residues. The V gene lost 2 bases and the J gene lost 10 bases, with 17 bases spanning the gap. The CDR3 spells CASSLTSGGSAYTF. DNA of the CDR3: TGTGCCAGCAGCTTAACTAGCGGGGGCAGTGCCTACACCTTC.